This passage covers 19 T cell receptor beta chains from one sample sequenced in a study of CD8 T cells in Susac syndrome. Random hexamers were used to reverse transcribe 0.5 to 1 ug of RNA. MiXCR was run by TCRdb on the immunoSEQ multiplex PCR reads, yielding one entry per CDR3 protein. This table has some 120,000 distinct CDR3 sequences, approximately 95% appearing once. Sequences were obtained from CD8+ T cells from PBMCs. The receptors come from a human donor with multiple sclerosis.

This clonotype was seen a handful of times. The CDR3 DNA reads as TGTGCCAGTAGTGGGAGACTAGCGGGAGGCACAGATACGCAGTATTTT. Translating it yields CASSGRLAGGTDTQYF. The chain is built from TRBV19 and TRBJ2-3; the match to TRBD2 covers 12 bases. CDR3 length: 16 amino acids. Germline assignment: CDR1 LNHDA and CDR2 SQIVND (reference sequence). V was clipped by 5 bases and J by 1 base; unmatched bases: 4. Drawing the rest from reference TRBV19 and TRBJ2-3, the complete variable domain is DGGITQSPKYLFRKEGQNVTLSCEQNLNHDAMYWYRQDPGQGLRLIYYSQIVNDFQKGDIAEGYSVSREKKESFPLTVTSAQKNPTAFYLCASSGRLAGGTDTQYFGPGTRLTVL.

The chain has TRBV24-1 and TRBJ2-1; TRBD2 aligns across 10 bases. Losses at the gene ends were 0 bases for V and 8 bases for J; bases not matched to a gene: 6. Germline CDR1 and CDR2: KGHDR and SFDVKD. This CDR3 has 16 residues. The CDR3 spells CATSDLVAGGGYEQFF. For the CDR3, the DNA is TGTGCCACCAGTGATTTGGTAGCGGGAGGAGGGTATGAGCAGTTCTTC.

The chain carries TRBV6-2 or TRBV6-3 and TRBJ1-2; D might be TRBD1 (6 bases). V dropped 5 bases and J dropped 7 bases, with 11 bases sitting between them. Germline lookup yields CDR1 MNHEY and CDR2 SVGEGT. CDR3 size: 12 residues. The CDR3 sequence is CASSVGATGYTF. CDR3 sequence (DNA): TGTGCCAGCAGTGTGGGGGCGACTGGCTACACCTTC.

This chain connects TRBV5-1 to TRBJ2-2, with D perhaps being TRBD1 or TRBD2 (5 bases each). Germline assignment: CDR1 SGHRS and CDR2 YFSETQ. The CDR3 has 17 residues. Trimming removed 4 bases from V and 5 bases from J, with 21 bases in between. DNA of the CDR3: TGCGCCAGCAGCCCGCGTGGGGGACCCCACGGGACCGGGGAGCTGTTTTTT. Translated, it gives CASSPRGGPHGTGELFF.

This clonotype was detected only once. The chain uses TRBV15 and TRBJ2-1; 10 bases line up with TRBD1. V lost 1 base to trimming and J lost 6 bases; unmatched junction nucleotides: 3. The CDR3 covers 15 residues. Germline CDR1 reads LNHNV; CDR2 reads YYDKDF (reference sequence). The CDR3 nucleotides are TGTGCCACCAGCAGAGTAGGGACAGGGGTCAATGAGCAGTTCTTC. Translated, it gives CATSRVGTGVNEQFF.

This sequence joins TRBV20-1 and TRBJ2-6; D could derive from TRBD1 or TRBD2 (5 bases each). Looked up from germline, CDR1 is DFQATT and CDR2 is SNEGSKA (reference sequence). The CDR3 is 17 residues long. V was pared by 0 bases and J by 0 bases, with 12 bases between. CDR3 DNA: TGCAGTGCTAGAGATCCGGGGCCCCACTCTGGGGCCAACGTCCTGACTTTC. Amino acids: CSARDPGPHSGANVLTF.

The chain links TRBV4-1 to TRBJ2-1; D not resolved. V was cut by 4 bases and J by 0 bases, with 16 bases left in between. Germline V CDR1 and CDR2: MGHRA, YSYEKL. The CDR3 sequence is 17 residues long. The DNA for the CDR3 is TGCGCCAGCAGCCCAGATGTTGTGGAAAGCTCCTACAATGAGCAGTTCTTC. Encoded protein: CASSPDVVESSYNEQFF.

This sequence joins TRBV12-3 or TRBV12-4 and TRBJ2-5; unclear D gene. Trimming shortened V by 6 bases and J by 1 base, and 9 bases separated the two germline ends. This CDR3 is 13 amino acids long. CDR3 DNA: TGTGCCAGCAGGCCCGGGTTCCAAGAGACCCAGTACTTC. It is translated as CASRPGFQETQYF.

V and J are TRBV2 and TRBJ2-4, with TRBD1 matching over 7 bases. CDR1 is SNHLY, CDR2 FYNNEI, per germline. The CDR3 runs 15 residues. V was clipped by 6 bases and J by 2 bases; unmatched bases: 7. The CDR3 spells CASRAMTGTKNIQYF. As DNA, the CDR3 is TGTGCCAGCAGGGCTATGACAGGGACCAAAAACATTCAGTACTTC.

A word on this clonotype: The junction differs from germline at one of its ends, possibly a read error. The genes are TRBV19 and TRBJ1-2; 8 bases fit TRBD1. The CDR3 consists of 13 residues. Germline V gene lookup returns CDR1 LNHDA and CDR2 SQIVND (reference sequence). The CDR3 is CASTETGAGGYIF. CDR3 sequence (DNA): TGTGCCAGTACAGAGACAGGGGCGGGTGGCTACATCTTC. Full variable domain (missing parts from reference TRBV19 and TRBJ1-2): DGGITQSPKYLFRKEGQNVTLSCEQNLNHDAMYWYRQDPGQGLRLIYYSQIVNDFQKGDIAEGYSVSREKKESFPLTVTSAQKNPTAFYLCASTETGAGGYIFGSGTRLTVV.

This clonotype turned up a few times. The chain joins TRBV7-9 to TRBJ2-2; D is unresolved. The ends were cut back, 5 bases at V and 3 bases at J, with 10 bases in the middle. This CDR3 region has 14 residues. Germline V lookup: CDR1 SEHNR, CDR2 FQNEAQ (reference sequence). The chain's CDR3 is CASSPDSYTGELFF. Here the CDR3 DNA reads TGTGCCAGCAGCCCCGACTCCTACACCGGGGAGCTGTTTTTT.

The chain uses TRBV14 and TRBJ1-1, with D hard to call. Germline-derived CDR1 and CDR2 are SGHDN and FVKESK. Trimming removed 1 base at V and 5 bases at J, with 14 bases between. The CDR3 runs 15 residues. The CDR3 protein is CASSQAPGWVTEAFF. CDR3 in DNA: TGTGCCAGCAGCCAAGCTCCGGGGTGGGTAACTGAAGCTTTCTTT.

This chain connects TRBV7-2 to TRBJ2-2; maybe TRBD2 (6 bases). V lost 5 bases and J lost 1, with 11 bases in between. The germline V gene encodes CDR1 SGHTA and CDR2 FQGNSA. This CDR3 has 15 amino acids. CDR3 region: CASSPGLGNTGELFF. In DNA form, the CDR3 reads TGTGCCAGCAGCCCGGGACTCGGGAACACCGGGGAGCTGTTTTTT.

The CDR3, as DNA: TGCAGTGCTAACCCGACTAGCGGGATTCAGCGAGAGACCCAGTACTTC. Translating it yields CSANPTSGIQRETQYF. The chain employs TRBV20-1 and TRBJ2-5; 11 positions agree with TRBD2. CDR3 length equals 16 residues. From germline, CDR1 is DFQATT and CDR2 SNEGSKA (reference sequence). The V and J ends lost 4 bases and 4 bases, in that order; junction bases with no gene match: 11.

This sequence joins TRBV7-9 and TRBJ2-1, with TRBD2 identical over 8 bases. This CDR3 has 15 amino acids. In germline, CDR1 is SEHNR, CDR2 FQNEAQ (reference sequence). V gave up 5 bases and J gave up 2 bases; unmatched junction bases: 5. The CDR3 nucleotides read TGTGCCAGCAGCATCCCCGGGAGGGCCTACAATGAGCAGTTCTTC. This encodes CASSIPGRAYNEQFF.

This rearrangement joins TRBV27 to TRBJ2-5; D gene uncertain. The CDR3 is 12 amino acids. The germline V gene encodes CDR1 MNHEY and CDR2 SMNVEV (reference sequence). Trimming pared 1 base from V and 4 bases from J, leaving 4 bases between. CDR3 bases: TGTGCCAGCAGTTTATTCGGAGAGACCCAGTACTTC. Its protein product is CASSLFGETQYF.

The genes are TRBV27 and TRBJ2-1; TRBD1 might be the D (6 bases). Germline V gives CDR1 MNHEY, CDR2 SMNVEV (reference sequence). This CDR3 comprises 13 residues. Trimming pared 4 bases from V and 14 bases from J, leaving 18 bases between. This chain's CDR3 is CASSSDPTGSEFF. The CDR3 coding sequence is TGTGCCAGCAGTTCGGACCCGACAGGTTCGGAGTTCTTC.

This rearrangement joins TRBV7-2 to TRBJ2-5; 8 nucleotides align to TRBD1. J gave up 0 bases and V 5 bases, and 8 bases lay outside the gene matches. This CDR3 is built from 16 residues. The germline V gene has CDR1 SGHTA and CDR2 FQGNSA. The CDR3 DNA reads TGTGCCAGCAGCCGGACAGGGATCTTGTACCAAGAGACCCAGTACTTC. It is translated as CASSRTGILYQETQYF.

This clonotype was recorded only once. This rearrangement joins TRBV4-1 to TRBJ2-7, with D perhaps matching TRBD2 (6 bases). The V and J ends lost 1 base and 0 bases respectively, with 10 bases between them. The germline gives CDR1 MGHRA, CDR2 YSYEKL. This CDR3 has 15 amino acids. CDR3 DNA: TGCGCCAGCAGCCAAGTGGAGGGACCCTCCTACGAGCAGTACTTC. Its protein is CASSQVEGPSYEQYF.